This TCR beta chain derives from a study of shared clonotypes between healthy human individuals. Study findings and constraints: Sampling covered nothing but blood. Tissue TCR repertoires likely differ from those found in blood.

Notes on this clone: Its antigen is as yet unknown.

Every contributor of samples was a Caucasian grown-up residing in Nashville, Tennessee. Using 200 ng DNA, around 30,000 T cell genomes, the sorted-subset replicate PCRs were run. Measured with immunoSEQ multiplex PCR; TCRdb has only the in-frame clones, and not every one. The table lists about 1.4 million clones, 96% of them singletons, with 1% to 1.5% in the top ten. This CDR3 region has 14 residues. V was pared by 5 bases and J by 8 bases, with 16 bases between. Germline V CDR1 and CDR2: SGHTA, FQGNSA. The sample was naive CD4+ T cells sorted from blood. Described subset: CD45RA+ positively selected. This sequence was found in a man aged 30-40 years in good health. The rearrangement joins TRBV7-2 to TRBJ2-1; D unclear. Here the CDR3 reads CASSLRILRDEQFF. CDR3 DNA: TGTGCCAGCAGCCTAAGGATCCTCCGAGATGAGCAGTTCTTC.